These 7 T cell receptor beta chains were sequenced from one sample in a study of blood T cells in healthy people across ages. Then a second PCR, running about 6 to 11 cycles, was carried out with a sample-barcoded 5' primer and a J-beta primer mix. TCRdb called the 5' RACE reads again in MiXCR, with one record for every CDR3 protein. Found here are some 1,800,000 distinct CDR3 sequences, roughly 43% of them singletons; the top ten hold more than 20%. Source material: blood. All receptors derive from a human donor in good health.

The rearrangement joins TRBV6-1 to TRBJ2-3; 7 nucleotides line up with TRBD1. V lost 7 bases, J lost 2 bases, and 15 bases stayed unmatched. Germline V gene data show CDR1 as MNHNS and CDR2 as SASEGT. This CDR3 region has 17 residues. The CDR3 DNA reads TGTGCCAGCATACGATGGCGAGGGACAGACTACACAGATACGCAGTATTTT. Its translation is CASIRWRGTDYTDTQYF.

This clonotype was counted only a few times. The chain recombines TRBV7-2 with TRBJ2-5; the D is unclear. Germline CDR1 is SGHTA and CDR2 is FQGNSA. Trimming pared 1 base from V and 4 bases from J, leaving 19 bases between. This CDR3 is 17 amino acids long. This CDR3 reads CASSLVLSIRVSETQYF. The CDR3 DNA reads TGTGCCAGCAGCTTAGTATTGTCAATCCGGGTGTCAGAGACCCAGTACTTC.

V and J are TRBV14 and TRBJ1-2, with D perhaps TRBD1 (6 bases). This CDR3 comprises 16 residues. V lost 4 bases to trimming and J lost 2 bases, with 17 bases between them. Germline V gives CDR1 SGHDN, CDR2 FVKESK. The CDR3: CASSPRISGANYGYTF. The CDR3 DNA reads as TGTGCCAGCAGCCCTCGGATTTCGGGGGCGAACTATGGCTACACCTTC.

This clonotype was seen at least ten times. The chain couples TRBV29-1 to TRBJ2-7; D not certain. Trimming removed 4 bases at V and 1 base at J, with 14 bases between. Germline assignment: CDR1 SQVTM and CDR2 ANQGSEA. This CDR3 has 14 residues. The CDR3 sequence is CSVVGYRASYEQYF. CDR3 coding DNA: TGCAGCGTTGTGGGGTATAGGGCGTCCTACGAGCAGTACTTC.

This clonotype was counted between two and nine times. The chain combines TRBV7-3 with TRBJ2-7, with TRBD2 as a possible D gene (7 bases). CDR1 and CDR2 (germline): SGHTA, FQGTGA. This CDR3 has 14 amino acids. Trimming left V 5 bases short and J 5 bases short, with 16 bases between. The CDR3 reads CASSPGGGGHEQYF. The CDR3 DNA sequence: TGTGCCAGCAGCCCTGGGGGGGGCGGCCACGAGCAGTACTTC.

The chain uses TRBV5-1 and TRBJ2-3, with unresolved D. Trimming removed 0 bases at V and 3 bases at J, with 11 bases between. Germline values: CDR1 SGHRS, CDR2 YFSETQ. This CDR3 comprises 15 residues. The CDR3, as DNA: TGCGCCAGCAGCTTGGACGGGTCGGCGACAGATACGCAGTATTTT. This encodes CASSLDGSATDTQYF.

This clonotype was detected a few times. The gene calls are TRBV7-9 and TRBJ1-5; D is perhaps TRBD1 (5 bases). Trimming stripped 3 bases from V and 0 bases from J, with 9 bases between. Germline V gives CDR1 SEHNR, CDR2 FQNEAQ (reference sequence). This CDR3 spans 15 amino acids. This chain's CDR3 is CASSLGRHSNQPQHF. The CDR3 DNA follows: TGTGCCAGCAGCTTGGGACGGCATAGCAATCAGCCCCAGCATTTT. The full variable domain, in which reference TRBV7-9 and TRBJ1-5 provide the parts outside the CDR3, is DTGVSQNPRHKITKRGQNVTFRCDPISEHNRLYWYRQTLGQGPEFLTYFQNEAQLEKSRLLSDRFSAERPKGSFSTLEIQRTEQGDSAMYLCASSLGRHSNQPQHFGDGTRLSIL.